A single T cell receptor (beta chain) is shown here with its context. Its antigen is unidentified. The sample is drawn from a study of cytomegalovirus exposure and HLA in healthy donors. In the study overall: Counted in an early data release were about 80 million unique TCRs from HLA-typed donors. Whole-study findings and limits: Across donors, sequencing depth was assumed by presence/absence analyses to be roughly uniform.

PCR used 60 Vbeta primers and 13 Jbeta primers. Generated by immunoSEQ multiplex PCR, the TCRdb table keeps only in-frame clones and is missing some. The repertoire holds roughly 120,000 clones, roughly 75% seen once, with 5.3% in the top ten. Sequenced material: PBMCs. The sequence was obtained from a young man in good health and CMV-seronegative.

The CDR3 region is CAWSFGQLRNTEAFF. DNA for the CDR3: TGTGCCTGGAGTTTCGGACAACTGCGCAACACTGAAGCTTTCTTT. This rearrangement joins TRBV30 to TRBJ1-1; D may be TRBD1 (5 bases). Germline V gene sequence: CDR1 GTSNPN, CDR2 SVGIG (reference sequence). This CDR3 is built from 15 residues. With 2 bases removed from V and 2 bases from J, the gap between germline ends came to 15 bases.